These 4 T cell receptor beta chains share one sample of origin, sequenced in a study of blood T cells in healthy people across ages. Alongside a J-beta primer mix, a sample-barcoded 5' primer served in a second PCR lasting 7 to 11 cycles. Using its own MiXCR run on the 5' RACE reads, TCRdb lists one record per CDR3 protein. Among more than 800,000 distinct CDR3 sequences listed, 25% to 35% were seen once. Sequences were obtained from blood. The receptors were sampled from a woman older than 75 in good health.

The chain is built from TRBV20-1 and TRBJ2-5, with a tentative D call TRBD2 (5 bases). Looked up from germline, CDR1 is DFQATT and CDR2 is SNEGSKA (reference sequence). The V and J ends lost 3 bases and 3 bases respectively, with 17 bases between them. CDR3 length equals 15 residues. CDR3 region: CSASRGFRQKETQYF. In DNA, the CDR3 is TGCAGTGCTAGCCGAGGGTTTCGGCAGAAAGAGACCCAGTACTTC.

This clonotype showed up many times. The rearrangement links TRBV2 to TRBJ1-2; D call uncertain. This CDR3 is built from 13 residues. Germline lookup yields CDR1 SNHLY and CDR2 FYNNEI. V was cut by 7 bases and J by 1 base, with 10 bases left in between. In nucleotides, the CDR3 is TGTGCCAGCAACTTAATGAGTAACTATGGCTACACCTTC. As protein: CASNLMSNYGYTF.

This clonotype appeared many times. The V and J genes are TRBV9 and TRBJ2-3; D call uncertain. With 0 bases removed from V and 1 base from J, the gap between germline ends came to 9 bases. Germline CDR1 and CDR2: SGDLS and YYNGEE. This CDR3 region has 15 residues. The CDR3: CASSVATTRTDTQYF. The CDR3 bases are TGTGCCAGCAGCGTAGCTACTACTCGCACAGATACGCAGTATTTT.

In regard to this clonotype: At one of its ends the junction is not consistent with the germline gene, which may arise from a read error. The chain carries TRBV7-9 and TRBJ2-4; D gene ambiguous. Judging by the DNA end, TRBJ2-7 fits better; the J call may be wrong. Germline values: CDR1 SEHNR, CDR2 FQNEAQ (reference sequence). The length of the CDR3 is 14 residues. This CDR3 is CASSLREQHYEQYF. Written as DNA, the CDR3 is TGCGCCAGCAGCTTAAGGGAACAACACTACGAGCAGTACTTC.